The rows below give T cell receptor beta chains drawn from one sample of a study of blood T cells in healthy people across ages. TCRdb independently ran MiXCR on the 5' RACE reads; one entry per CDR3 protein. Altogether 1.5 million to 1.8 million distinct CDR3 sequences are present, approximately 43% being singletons, with the ten largest covering roughly 3.7%. Material: blood. These receptors originate from a young woman in good health. Each CDR3 is given with its conserved first and last residue. Fields, in order: CDR3 protein, V gene, clone size. Clone size, where shown, is once, few, many, or a class for clones that have expanded.

cdr3_aa: CASSLPYNQNYGYTF; v_call: TRBV7-9; clone_size: .
cdr3_aa: CSARPMVEGAKGYTF; v_call: TRBV20-1; clone_size: .
cdr3_aa: CAISEPRDRALEQYF; v_call: TRBV10-3; clone_size: .
cdr3_aa: CSVKGRQGAGIEQFF; v_call: TRBV29-1; clone_size: few
cdr3_aa: CASSVEPGANVLTF; v_call: TRBV9; clone_size: .
cdr3_aa: CASSAGLKETQYF; v_call: TRBV18; clone_size: once
cdr3_aa: CASSQETGGRDEQFF; v_call: TRBV3-1; clone_size: .
cdr3_aa: CASIPPQVYNEQFF; v_call: TRBV18; clone_size: .
cdr3_aa: CASSTGGFEQYF; v_call: TRBV19; clone_size: once
cdr3_aa: CASGAAGGSYGNEQFF; v_call: TRBV5-1; clone_size: .
cdr3_aa: CASRKALGFQETQYF; v_call: TRBV5-4; clone_size: .